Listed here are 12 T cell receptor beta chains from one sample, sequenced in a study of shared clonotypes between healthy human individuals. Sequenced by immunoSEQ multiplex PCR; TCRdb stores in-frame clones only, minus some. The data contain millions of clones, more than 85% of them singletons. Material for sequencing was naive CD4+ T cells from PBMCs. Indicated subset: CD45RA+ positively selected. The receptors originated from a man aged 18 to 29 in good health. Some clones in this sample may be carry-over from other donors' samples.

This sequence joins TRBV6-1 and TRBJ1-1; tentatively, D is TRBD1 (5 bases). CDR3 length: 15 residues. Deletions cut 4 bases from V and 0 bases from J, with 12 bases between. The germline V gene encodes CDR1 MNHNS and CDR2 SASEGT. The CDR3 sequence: CASSGRQGVNTEAFF. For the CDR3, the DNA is TGTGCCAGCAGTGGCCGCCAGGGTGTGAACACTGAAGCTTTCTTT.

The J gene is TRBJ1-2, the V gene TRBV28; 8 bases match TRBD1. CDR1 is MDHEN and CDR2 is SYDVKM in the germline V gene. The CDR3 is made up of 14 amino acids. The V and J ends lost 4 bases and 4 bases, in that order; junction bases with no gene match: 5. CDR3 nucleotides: TGTGCCAGCAGTTCGACAGGGGTTACCTATGGCTACACCTTC. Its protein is CASSSTGVTYGYTF.

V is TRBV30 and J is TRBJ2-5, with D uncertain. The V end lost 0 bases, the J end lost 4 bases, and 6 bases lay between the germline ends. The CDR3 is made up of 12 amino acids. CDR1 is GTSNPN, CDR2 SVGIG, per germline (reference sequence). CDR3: CAWSVVAETQYF. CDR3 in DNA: TGTGCCTGGAGTGTTGTAGCAGAGACCCAGTACTTC.

The CDR3 DNA follows: TGTGCCAGCAGCCATAGACAGGGCTTAGCTAACTATGGCTACACCTTC. Its translation: CASSHRQGLANYGYTF. The chain employs TRBV28 and TRBJ1-2, with 7 bases fitting TRBD1. With V trimmed by 6 bases and J by 0 bases, 10 bases remained unmatched. This CDR3 spans 16 amino acids. The V gene's germline CDR1 is MDHEN and CDR2 SYDVKM.

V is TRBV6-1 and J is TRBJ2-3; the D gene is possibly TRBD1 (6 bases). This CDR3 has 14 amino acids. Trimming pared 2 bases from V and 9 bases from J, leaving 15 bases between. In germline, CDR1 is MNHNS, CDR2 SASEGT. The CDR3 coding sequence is TGTGCCAGCAGTGAAAACCTCGGACAGAAGACGCAGTATTTT. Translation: CASSENLGQKTQYF.

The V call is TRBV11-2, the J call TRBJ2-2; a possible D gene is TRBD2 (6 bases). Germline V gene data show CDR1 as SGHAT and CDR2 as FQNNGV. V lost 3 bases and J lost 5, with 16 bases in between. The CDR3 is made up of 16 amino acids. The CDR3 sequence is CASSLGTRRATGELFF. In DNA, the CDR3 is TGTGCCAGCAGCTTGGGGACTCGGAGGGCAACCGGGGAGCTGTTTTTT.

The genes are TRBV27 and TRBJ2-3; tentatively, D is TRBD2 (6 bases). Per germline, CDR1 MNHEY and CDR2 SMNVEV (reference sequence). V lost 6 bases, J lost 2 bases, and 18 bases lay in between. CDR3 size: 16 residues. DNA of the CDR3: TGTGCCAGCAGAGCTGATCAGCGGGTCCACACAGATACGCAGTATTTT. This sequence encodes CASRADQRVHTDTQYF.

In DNA form, the CDR3 reads TGTGCCAGCAGCGGCCGGGACAGGGGTGAAAAACTGTTTTTT. Protein sequence: CASSGRDRGEKLFF. The V call is TRBV2, the J call TRBJ1-4; 10 bases map to TRBD1. Germline CDR1 and CDR2: SNHLY and FYNNEI. This CDR3 comprises 14 residues. Trimming at V came to 6 bases and at J to 7 bases, leaving 5 bases not matched to a gene.

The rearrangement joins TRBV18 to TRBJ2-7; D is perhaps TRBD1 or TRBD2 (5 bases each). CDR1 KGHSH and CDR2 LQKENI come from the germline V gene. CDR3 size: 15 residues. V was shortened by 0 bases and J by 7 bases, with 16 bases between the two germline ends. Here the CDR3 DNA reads TGTGCCAGCTCACCACCATCAGGGATCACTAGGGAGCAGTACTTC. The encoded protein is CASSPPSGITREQYF.

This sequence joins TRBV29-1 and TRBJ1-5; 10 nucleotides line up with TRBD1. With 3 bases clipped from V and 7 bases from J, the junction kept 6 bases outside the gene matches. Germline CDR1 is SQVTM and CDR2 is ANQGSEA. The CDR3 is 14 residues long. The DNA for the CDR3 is TGCAGCGTTGAGGTGACAGGGGGCGACCAGCCCCAGCATTTT. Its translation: CSVEVTGGDQPQHF.

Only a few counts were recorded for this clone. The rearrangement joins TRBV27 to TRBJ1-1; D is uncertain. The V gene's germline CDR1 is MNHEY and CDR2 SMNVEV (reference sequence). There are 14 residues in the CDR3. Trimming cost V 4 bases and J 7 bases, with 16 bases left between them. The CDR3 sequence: CASSSGRENGEAFF. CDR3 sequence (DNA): TGTGCCAGCAGTTCTGGGAGGGAGAATGGTGAAGCTTTCTTT.

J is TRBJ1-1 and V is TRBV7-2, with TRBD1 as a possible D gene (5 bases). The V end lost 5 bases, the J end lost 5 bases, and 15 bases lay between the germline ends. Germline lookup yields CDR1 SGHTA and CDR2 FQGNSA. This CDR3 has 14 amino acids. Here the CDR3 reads CASSVTGGRTEAFF. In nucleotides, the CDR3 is TGTGCCAGCAGCGTAACAGGTGGTCGGACTGAAGCTTTCTTT.